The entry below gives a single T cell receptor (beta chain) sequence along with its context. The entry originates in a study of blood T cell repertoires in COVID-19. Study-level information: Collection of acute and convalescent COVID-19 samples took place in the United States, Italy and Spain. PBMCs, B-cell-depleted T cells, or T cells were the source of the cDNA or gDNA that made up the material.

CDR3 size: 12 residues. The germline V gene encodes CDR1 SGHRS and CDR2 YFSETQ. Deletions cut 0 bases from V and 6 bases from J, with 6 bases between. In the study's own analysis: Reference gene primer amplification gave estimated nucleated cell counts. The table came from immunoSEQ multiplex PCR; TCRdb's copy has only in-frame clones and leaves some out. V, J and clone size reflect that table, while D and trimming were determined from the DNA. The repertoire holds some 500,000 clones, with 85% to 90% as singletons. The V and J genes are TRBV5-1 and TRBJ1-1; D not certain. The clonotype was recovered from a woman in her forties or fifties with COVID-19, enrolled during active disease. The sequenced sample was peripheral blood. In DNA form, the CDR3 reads TGCGCCAGCAGCTTGGTGTCGGCTGAAGCTTTCTTT. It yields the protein CASSLVSAEAFF.